The clone carrying this T cell receptor beta chain was seen repeatedly, ten times or more. Its antigen is undetermined. The junction had 3 bases not matched to a gene; V was cut back by 3 bases and J by 2 bases. CDR1 is DFQATT, CDR2 SNEGSKA, per germline (reference sequence). CDR3 length: 14 amino acids. The data originate from a study of T cell repertoires in cytomegalovirus infection. Study-level results: Ex vivo responses were dominated by HLA-C-restricted CMV-specific TCR beta clonotypes. Carriage of CMV together with the relevant HLA was identifiable through cumulative public TCR beta family frequency.

TCRdb used MiXCR to reprocess the reads, holding one entry per CDR3 protein. This table has 200,000 to 300,000 distinct CDR3 sequences, around 9% appearing once. This sequence originates from a human donor in good health (CMV status not recorded). Some clones in this sample may be carry-over from other donors' samples. The rearrangement joins TRBV20-1 to TRBJ2-5; 10 nucleotides match TRBD2. Sample: PBMCs. For the CDR3, the DNA is TGCAGTGCTAGGAGCGGGGGGGTGCAAGAGACCCAGTACTTC. This sequence encodes CSARSGGVQETQYF.